These 21 T cell receptor beta chains originate from one sample sequenced in a study of sequential checkpoint blockade in melanoma. The method was immunoSEQ multiplex PCR; TCRdb's version includes in-frame clones alone and lacks a portion of them. The sample records 12,000 to 15,000 clones, less than 55% being singletons. Treatment described: randomized to nivolumab then ipilimumab (arm A) or the reverse (arm B). This material consisted of CD8+ T cells sorted from blood (inferred from file names), taken from a patient given nivolumab and ipilimumab in sequence. The receptors come from a human donor with melanoma.

V is TRBV6-5 and J is TRBJ1-2; 8 bases map to TRBD1. Germline CDR1 reads MNHEY; CDR2 reads SVGAGI. CDR3 length equals 13 residues. V lost 4 bases to trimming and J lost 4 bases; unmatched junction nucleotides: 2. The CDR3 DNA reads TGTGCCAGCAGTTTTGGACAGGGCTATGGCTACACCTTC. It encodes CASSFGQGYGYTF.

Relative to its sample, this clone is medium-sized. This rearrangement joins TRBV21-1 to TRBJ2-1; no check of the table's D call, TRBD1, against the DNA was made. TRBV21-1 is marked as a pseudogene. The CDR3 has 15 amino acids. CDR3 sequence (DNA): TGTGCCAGCAGCCGCCACACCGGGACAGGGAATAGGCAGTTCTTC. It yields the protein CASSRHTGTGNRQFF.

The chain carries TRBV29-1 and TRBJ2-1; 10 positions match TRBD1. In germline, CDR1 is SQVTM, CDR2 ANQGSEA. The ends lost 4 bases at V and 8 bases at J; junction bases unmatched: 2. The CDR3 is made up of 12 amino acids. CDR3 region: CSVAGQGYEQFF. The CDR3 bases are TGCAGCGTTGCGGGACAGGGGTATGAGCAGTTCTTC.

The rearrangement joins TRBV30 to TRBJ1-2; D ambiguous. CDR3 size: 14 residues. The germline V and J ends were trimmed by 4 bases and 5 bases, with 17 bases remaining between them. The germline CDR1 and CDR2 sequences are GTSNPN and SVGIG (reference sequence). CDR3 DNA sequence: TGTGCCTGGATCCCCGGGGAAAGTGGGTATGGCTACACCTTC. It yields the protein CAWIPGESGYGYTF.

This chain links TRBV7-2 with TRBJ2-7; D is uncertain. Per the germline V gene, CDR1 is SGHTA and CDR2 is FQGNSA. Trimming removed 1 base at V and 6 bases at J, with 16 bases between. This CDR3 has 15 amino acids. Written as DNA, the CDR3 is TGTGCCAGCAGCTTAGTGATGGGCAGGTTCCGCGAGCAGTACTTC. This sequence encodes CASSLVMGRFREQYF.

The V gene is TRBV6-6, the J gene TRBJ1-4, with 9 bases fitting TRBD1. Germline CDR1 MNHNY, CDR2 SVGAGI (reference sequence). This CDR3 comprises 13 residues. Germline trimming cut 5 bases from V and 5 bases from J; bases unmatched to any gene: 0. The CDR3 DNA reads as TGTGCCAGCAGTACAGGGGGCAATGAAAAACTGTTTTTT. As protein: CASSTGGNEKLFF.

The chain uses TRBV6-7 and TRBJ2-1; no clear D. TRBV6-7 is recorded as an ORF, its role being uncertain. Trimming removed 5 bases at V and 6 bases at J, with 5 bases between. The CDR3 covers 11 residues. The CDR3 DNA is TGTGCCAGCAGTCCTCCCAATGAGCAGTTCTTC. Protein sequence: CASSPPNEQFF.

The chain has TRBV12-2 and TRBJ2-5; whether TRBD2, the table's D call, matches the DNA was not checked. The J call is doubtful: the DNA matches TRBJ2-7 better. TRBV12-2 is recorded as a pseudogene. The CDR3 covers 16 residues. The CDR3 protein is CASRLPGLAVDYEQYF. Written as DNA, the CDR3 is TGTGCAAGTCGCTTGCCGGGACTAGCGGTCGACTACGAGCAGTACTTC.

This chain connects TRBV9 to TRBJ1-1; possible D gene TRBD1, 5 bases. The CDR3 loop spans 14 amino acids. Trimming removed 0 bases at V and 2 bases at J, with 8 bases between. From germline, CDR1 is SGDLS and CDR2 YYNGEE. Here the CDR3 DNA reads TGTGCCAGCAGCGTAGCGGGGGATAACACTGAAGCTTTCTTT. Protein sequence: CASSVAGDNTEAFF.

The chain is built from TRBV29-1 and TRBJ1-1; TRBD1 matches at 11 bases. Germline trimming cut 4 bases from V and 4 bases from J; bases unmatched to any gene: 5. The V gene's germline CDR1 is SQVTM and CDR2 ANQGSEA. The CDR3 contains 14 residues. CDR3 residues: CSVVEGQGVTEAFF. The CDR3, as DNA: TGCAGCGTTGTCGAGGGACAGGGGGTCACTGAAGCTTTCTTT. The full variable domain, its missing parts supplied by reference TRBV29-1 and TRBJ1-1, is SAVISQKPSRDICQRGTSLTIQCQVDSQVTMMFWYRQQPGQSLTLIATANQGSEATYESGFVIDKFPISRPNLTFSTLTVSNMSPEDSSIYLCSVVEGQGVTEAFFGQGTRLTVV.

There are a few counts of this clone. The J gene is TRBJ2-1, the V gene TRBV4-1, with D tentatively TRBD2 (5 bases). This CDR3 is 16 amino acids long. Deletions cut 0 bases from V and 7 bases from J, with 16 bases between. From germline, CDR1 is MGHRA and CDR2 YSYEKL. CDR3 sequence: CASSQESTRGWNEQFF. DNA of the CDR3: TGCGCCAGCAGCCAAGAATCGACTCGCGGGTGGAATGAGCAGTTCTTC.

This clone has only a few counts. The DNA of the CDR3 is TGTGCCAGTAGTTCGCGGGACGGGAACTACGAGCAGTACTTC. It specifies CASSSRDGNYEQYF. The chain links TRBV19 to TRBJ2-7; D may be TRBD2 (6 bases). Germline V CDR1 and CDR2: LNHDA, SQIVND (reference sequence). This CDR3 contains 14 residues. Trimming took 5 bases from V and 3 from J, leaving 14 bases between them.

This clone was counted a few times. J is TRBJ2-7 and V is TRBV6-5; the match to TRBD2 covers 9 bases. CDR3 length: 15 amino acids. CDR1 and CDR2 from the germline V gene are MNHEY and SVGAGI. V shed 2 bases and J 1 base; nucleotides not matched to a gene: 3. The chain's CDR3 is CASSYGGRGSYEQYF. CDR3 DNA: TGTGCCAGCAGTTACGGCGGGAGGGGTTCCTACGAGCAGTACTTC.

This chain connects TRBV11-2 to TRBJ2-7; D gene ambiguous. Germline CDR1 reads SGHAT; CDR2 reads FQNNGV. The ends were cut back, 2 bases at V and 1 base at J, with 12 bases in the middle. CDR3 length: 15 amino acids. The CDR3 bases are TGTGCCAGCAGCTTATCGACTCACATGTCCTACGAGCAGTACTTC. Translation gives CASSLSTHMSYEQYF.

This sequence joins TRBV9 and TRBJ2-2; maybe TRBD2 (5 bases). This CDR3 region has 15 residues. Germline V gene sequence: CDR1 SGDLS, CDR2 YYNGEE. The V and J ends lost 0 bases and 2 bases respectively, with 8 bases between them. The CDR3 nucleotides are TGTGCCAGCAGCGTAGGGGGAGCAAACACCGGGGAGCTGTTTTTT. Translation: CASSVGGANTGELFF.

This clone counts as medium-sized. The chain carries TRBV4-1 and TRBJ2-7, with TRBD1 as a possible D gene (6 bases). The V end was cut by 1 base, the J end by 0 bases, with 10 bases between. Per germline, CDR1 MGHRA and CDR2 YSYEKL. CDR3 size: 15 residues. CDR3 sequence: CASSQGQANSYEQYF. The DNA of the CDR3 is TGCGCCAGCAGCCAAGGACAGGCCAACTCCTACGAGCAGTACTTC.

This chain links TRBV19 with TRBJ2-2; 9 bases fit TRBD1. The CDR3 sequence is 16 residues long. V dropped 6 bases and J dropped 7; count of bases not matched to a gene: 12. The germline V gene encodes CDR1 LNHDA and CDR2 SQIVND (reference sequence). The DNA of the CDR3 is TGTGCCAGTAGGGGGACGGGACAGGGAATAGGCGGGGAGCTGTTTTTT. This translates into CASRGTGQGIGGELFF.

This chain connects TRBV28 to TRBJ1-1; 9 bases match TRBD1. The CDR3 covers 12 residues. CDR1 is MDHEN and CDR2 is SYDVKM in the germline V gene. V was clipped by 9 bases and J by 11 bases; unmatched bases: 10. The CDR3 protein is CASQTGGKGAFF. The CDR3 DNA sequence: TGTGCCAGTCAGACAGGGGGGAAAGGGGCTTTCTTT.

There are a few counts of this clone. The rearrangement joins TRBV5-4 to TRBJ2-3; D possibly corresponds to TRBD2 (6 bases). Trimming stripped 2 bases from V and 2 bases from J, with 21 bases between. Germline V gene sequence: CDR1 SGHNT, CDR2 YYREEE (reference sequence). The CDR3 spans 18 residues. This CDR3 is CASSFSWSGGINTDTQYF. The CDR3 DNA is TGTGCCAGCAGCTTTTCCTGGTCTGGAGGGATTAACACAGATACGCAGTATTTT.

This clone was seen a few times. This rearrangement joins TRBV2 to TRBJ2-7; weak D call: TRBD2 (7 bases). Looked up from germline, CDR1 is SNHLY and CDR2 is FYNNEI. The CDR3 consists of 14 residues. Trimming removed 8 bases at V and 0 bases at J, with 14 bases between. CDR3 nucleotides: TGTGCCAGCGGGGGGGCCTCGAGCTCCTACGAGCAGTACTTC. Amino acids: CASGGASSSYEQYF. The full variable domain, rest sourced from reference TRBV2 and TRBJ2-7, is EPEVTQTPSHQVTQMGQEVILRCVPISNHLYFYWYRQILGQKVEFLVSFYNNEISEKSEIFDDQFSVERPDGSNFTLKIRSTKLEDSAMYFCASGGASSSYEQYFGPGTRLTVT.

CDR3 amino acids: CASSTRQGAGTEAFF. Here the CDR3 DNA reads TGTGCCAGTAGTACCCGACAGGGGGCGGGTACTGAAGCTTTCTTT. The chain employs TRBV19 and TRBJ1-1; 10 nucleotides match TRBD1. The J segment lost 5 bases and the V segment lost 4 bases, leaving 7 bases of the junction unmatched. The CDR3 runs to 15 residues. CDR1 and CDR2 from the germline V gene are LNHDA and SQIVND (reference sequence).